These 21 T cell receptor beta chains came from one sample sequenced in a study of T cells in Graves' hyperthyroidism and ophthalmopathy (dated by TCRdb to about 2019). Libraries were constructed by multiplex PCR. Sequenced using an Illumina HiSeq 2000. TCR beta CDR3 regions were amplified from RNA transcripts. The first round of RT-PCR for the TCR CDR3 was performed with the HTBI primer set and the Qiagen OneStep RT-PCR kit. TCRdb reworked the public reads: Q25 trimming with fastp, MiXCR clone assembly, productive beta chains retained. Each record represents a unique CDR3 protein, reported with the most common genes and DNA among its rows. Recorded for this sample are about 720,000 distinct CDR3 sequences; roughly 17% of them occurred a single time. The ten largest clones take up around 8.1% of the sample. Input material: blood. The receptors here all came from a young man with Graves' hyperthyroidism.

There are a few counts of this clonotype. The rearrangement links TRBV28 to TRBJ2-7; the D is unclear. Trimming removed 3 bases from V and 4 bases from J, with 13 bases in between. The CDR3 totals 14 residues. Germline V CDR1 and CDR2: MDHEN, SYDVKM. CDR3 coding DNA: TGTGCCAGCAGTTTCAGGTTTAAGTTATACGAGCAGTACTTC. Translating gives CASSFRFKLYEQYF.

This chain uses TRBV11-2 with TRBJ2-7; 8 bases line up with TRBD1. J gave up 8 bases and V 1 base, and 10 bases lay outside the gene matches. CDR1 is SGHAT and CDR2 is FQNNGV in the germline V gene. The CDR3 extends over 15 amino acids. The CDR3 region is CASSLVGTGLYKQYF. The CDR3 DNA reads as TGTGCCAGCAGCTTAGTAGGGACAGGACTATACAAGCAGTACTTC. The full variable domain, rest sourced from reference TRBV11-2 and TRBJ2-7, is EAGVAQSPRYKIIEKRQSVAFWCNPISGHATLYWYQQILGQGPKLLIQFQNNGVVDDSQLPKDRFSAERLKGVDSTLKIQPAKLEDSAVYLCASSLVGTGLYKQYFGPGTRLTVT.

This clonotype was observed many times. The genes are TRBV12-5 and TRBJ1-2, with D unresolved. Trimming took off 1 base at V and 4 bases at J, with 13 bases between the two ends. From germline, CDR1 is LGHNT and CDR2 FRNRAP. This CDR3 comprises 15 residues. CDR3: CASGLARTEIYGYTF. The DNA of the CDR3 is TGTGCTAGTGGTTTGGCCCGGACGGAAATCTATGGCTACACCTTC.

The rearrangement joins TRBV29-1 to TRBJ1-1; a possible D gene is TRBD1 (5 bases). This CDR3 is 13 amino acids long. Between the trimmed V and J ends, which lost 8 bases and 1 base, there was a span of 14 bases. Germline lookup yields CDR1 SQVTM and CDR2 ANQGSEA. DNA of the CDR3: TGCAGCTCCGAAGGGACGGGGAACACTGAAGCTTTCTTT. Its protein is CSSEGTGNTEAFF.

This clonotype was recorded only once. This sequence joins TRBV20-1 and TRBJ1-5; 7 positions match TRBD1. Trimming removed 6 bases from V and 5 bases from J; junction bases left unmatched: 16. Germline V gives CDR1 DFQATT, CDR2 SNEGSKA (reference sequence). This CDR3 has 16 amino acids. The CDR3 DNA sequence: TGCAGTGCCCTACGCCCTCGGGACAGTTCCTATCAGCCCCAGCATTTT. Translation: CSALRPRDSSYQPQHF.

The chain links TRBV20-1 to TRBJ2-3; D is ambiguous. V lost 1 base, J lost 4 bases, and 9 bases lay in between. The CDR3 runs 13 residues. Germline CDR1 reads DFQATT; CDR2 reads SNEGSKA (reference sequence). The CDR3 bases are TGCAGTGCTAGAGTGCTCGCGCCAGATACGCAGTATTTT. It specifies CSARVLAPDTQYF.

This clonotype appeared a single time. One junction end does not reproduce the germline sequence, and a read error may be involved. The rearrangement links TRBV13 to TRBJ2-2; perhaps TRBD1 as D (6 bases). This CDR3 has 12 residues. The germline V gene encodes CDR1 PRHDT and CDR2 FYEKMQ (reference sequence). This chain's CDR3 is CASSLGRGGLFF. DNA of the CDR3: TGTGCCAGCAGCTTGGGTAGAGGGGGGCTGTTTTTT.

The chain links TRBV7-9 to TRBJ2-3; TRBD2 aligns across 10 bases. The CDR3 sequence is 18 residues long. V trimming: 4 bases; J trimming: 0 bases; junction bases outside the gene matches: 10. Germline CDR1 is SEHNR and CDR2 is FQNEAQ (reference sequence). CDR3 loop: CASSSLAGEWGSTDTQYF. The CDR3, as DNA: TGTGCCAGCAGCTCGCTAGCGGGAGAATGGGGGAGCACAGATACGCAGTATTTT.

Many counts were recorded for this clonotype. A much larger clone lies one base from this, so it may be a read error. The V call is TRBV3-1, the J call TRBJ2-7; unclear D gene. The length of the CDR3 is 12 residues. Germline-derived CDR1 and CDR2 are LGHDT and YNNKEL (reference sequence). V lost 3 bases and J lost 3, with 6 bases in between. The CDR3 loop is CASSQRGYEQYF. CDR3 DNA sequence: TGTGCCAGCAGCCAGAGAGGCTACGAGCAGTACTTC.

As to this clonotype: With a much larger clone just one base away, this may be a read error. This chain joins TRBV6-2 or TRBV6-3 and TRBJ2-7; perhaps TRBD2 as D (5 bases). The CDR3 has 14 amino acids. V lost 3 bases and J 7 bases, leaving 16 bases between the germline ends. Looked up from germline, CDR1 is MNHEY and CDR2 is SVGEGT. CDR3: CASSYRTQSGEQYF. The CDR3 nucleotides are TGTGCCAGCAGTTATCGGACTCAAAGCGGAGAGCAGTACTTC.

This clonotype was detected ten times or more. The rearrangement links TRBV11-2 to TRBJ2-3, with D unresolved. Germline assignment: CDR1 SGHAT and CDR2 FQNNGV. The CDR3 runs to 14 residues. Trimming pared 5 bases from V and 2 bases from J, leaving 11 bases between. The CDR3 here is CASSPTGYTDTQYF. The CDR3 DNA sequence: TGTGCCAGCAGCCCCACCGGGTACACAGATACGCAGTATTTT.

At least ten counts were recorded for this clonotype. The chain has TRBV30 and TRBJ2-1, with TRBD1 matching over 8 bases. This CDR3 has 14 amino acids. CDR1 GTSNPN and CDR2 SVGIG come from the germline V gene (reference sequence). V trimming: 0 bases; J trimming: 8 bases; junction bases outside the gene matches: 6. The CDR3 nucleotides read TGTGCCTGGAGTGTCGGACAGGGCACGGATGAGCAGTTCTTC. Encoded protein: CAWSVGQGTDEQFF.

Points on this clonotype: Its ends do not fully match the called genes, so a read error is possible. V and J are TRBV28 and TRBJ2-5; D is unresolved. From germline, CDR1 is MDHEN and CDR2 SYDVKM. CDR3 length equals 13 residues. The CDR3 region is CAGSPNLKKGQYF. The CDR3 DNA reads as TGTGCCGGCAGCCCTAACCTGAAAAAGGGCCAGTACTTC.

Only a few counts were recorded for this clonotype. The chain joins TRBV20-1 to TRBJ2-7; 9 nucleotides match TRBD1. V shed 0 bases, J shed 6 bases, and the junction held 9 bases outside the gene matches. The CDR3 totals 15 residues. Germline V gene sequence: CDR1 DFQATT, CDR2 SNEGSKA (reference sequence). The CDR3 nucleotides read TGCAGTGCTAGAGATGTTACGGGACAGGGTGTCGAGCAGTACTTC. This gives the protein CSARDVTGQGVEQYF.

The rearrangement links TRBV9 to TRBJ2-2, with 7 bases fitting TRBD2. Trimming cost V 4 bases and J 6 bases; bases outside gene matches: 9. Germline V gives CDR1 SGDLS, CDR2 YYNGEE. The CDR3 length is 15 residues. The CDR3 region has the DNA TGTGCCAGCAGCTCTGGACTAGTTTCGGCCGGGGAGCTGTTTTTT. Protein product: CASSSGLVSAGELFF.

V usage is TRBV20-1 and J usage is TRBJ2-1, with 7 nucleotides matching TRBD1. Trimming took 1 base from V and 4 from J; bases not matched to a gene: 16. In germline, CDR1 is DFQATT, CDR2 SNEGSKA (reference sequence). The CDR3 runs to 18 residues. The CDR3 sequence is CSARAKGAPLSSYNEQFF. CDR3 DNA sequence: TGCAGTGCTAGAGCCAAGGGGGCTCCCTTATCCTCTTACAATGAGCAGTTCTTC.

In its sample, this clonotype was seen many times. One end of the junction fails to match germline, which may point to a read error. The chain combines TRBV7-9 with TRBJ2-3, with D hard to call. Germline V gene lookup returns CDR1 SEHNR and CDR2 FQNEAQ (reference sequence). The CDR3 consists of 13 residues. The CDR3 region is CASSPESTDTQYF. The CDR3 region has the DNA TGCGCCAGCAGCCCTGAAAGCACAGATACGCAGTATTTT.

CDR3 bases: TGTGCCAGCAGCCAAGTCGGTTCGACCGGGGAGCTGTTTTTT. Its translation is CASSQVGSTGELFF. The chain uses TRBV14 and TRBJ2-2; D ambiguous. The CDR3 runs 14 residues. Trimming shortened V by 1 base and J by 5 bases, and 8 bases separated the two germline ends. Germline CDR1 and CDR2: SGHDN and FVKESK.

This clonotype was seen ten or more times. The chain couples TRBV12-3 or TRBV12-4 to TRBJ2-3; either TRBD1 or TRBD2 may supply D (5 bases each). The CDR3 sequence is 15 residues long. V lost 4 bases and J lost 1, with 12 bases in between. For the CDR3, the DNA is TGTGCCAGCAGTTCCCCCAGGGACGGCACAGATACGCAGTATTTT. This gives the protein CASSSPRDGTDTQYF.

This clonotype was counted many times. Written as DNA, the CDR3 is TGTGCCAGCAGTTTCCCAACGAACACTGAAGCTTTCTTT. Translated, it gives CASSFPTNTEAFF. The rearrangement links TRBV28 to TRBJ1-1; D unclear. CDR1 and CDR2 from the germline V gene are MDHEN and SYDVKM. V lost 3 bases, J lost 1 base, and 6 bases lay in between. The CDR3 loop spans 13 amino acids.

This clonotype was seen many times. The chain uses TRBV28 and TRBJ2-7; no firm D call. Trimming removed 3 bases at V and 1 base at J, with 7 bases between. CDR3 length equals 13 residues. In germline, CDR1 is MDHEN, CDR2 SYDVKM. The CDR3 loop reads CASSLYSSYEQYF. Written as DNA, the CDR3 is TGTGCCAGCAGTTTGTACAGTTCCTACGAGCAGTACTTC.